These T cell receptor beta chains were read from a single sample in a study of blood T cell repertoires in COVID-19. Profiling relied on immunoSEQ multiplex PCR, and the TCRdb table lists in-frame clones only, not all of them. The profile covers some 54,000 clones, with around 81% appearing a single time and over 20% taken by the ten largest. Sequencing was performed on peripheral blood. The receptors were gathered from a woman of 80 years or more with COVID-19, enrolled during active disease. CDR3s leave out the opening cysteine and the closing phenylalanine or tryptophan.

v_call cdr3_aa
TRBV9 ASSVEGFGADTQY
TRBV12-3/TRBV12-4 ASSPGQEETQY
TRBV19 ASSPVGGMMNTEAF
TRBV7-3 ASSHAALNEQY
TRBV5-6 ASSQYGPMNTEAF
TRBV6-5 ASSSKSTGTEAF
TRBV7-3 ASSLIGETQY
TRBV5-1 ASSGSSYNSPLH
TRBV28 ASSLWRKNTEAF
TRBV19 ASIPAGVPEAF
TRBV2 ASSDLGAANEKLF
TRBV27 ASSLPPSVGAEAF
TRBV29-1 SVDRGNTEAF
TRBV11-2 ASSLHRGRANEQF
TRBV5-6 ASSLAGGNTEAF
TRBV19 ATSPGLAESQY
TRBV5-6 ASSPTGTGAYNEQF
TRBV29-1 SVEVIAGGTDTQY
TRBV29-1 SSGGGPTDTQY
TRBV7-3 ASAQGSNQPQH
TRBV4-1 ASSQDAGGSEETQY
TRBV7-3 ASSPGTGRKITEAF
TRBV28 ASSSPGSLAGTGGRSIPGTQY
TRBV4-2 ASSGQGGQPQH
TRBV30 AWSVNRGRSGNYGYT
TRBV5-1 ASSPGLVVGDTQY
TRBV29-1 SERGTGSLNEQF
TRBV7-3 ASSSAPGGNSPLH
TRBV18 ASSRARNTEAF
TRBV7-9 ASSLPGDHNEQF
TRBV23-1 ASSQSGRGLISYEQY
TRBV6-5 ASSLTSGLFEQY
TRBV11-1 ASSSPGTGGYEQY
TRBV5-5 ASSLLSGRGYNEQF
TRBV28 ASQGALNQPQH
TRBV24-1 ATSGPPGDRGHEQY
TRBV23-1 ASSAGDEQY
TRBV18 ASSRPQGNTEAF
TRBV18 ASSPGRESRETQY
TRBV19 ASKMVPSTGELF
TRBV9 ASSVDSYNNEQF
TRBV28 ASSLFGGNTEAF
TRBV9 ASSSRSSGNTIY